These T cell receptor beta chains were read from a single sample in a study of control samples from healthy donors and cancer patients. TCRdb's copy holds only in-frame clones and misses some; the assay was immunoSEQ multiplex PCR. The sample has tens of thousands of clones, roughly 90% seen once. What was sequenced was PBMCs. The receptors stem from a woman aged 45-65 years with colorectal cancer. The CDR3 runs from the conserved cysteine through the conserved F or W. A D gene is named only where the DNA matches it firmly. Clone size, where shown, is once, few, many, or a class for clones that have expanded.

J: TRBJ1-6; V: TRBV21-1; size: few; D: -; CDR3: CASSNRGGNSPLHF; DNA: TGTGCCAGCAGCAACAGGGGCGGGAATTCACCCCTCCACTTT
J: TRBJ1-2; V: TRBV3-1/TRBV3-2; size: -; D: -; CDR3: CASSQDQGDYGYTF; DNA: TGTGCCAGCAGCCAAGATCAGGGAGACTATGGCTACACCTTC
J: TRBJ1-6; V: TRBV4-3; size: -; D: -; CDR3: CASSQDGAYNSPLHF; DNA: TGCGCCAGCAGCCAAGATGGGGCTTATAATTCACCCCTCCACTTT
J: TRBJ1-2; V: TRBV7-9; size: -; D: TRBD1; CDR3: CASSTGTGYDGYTF; DNA: TGTGCCAGCAGCACAGGGACAGGGTACGATGGCTACACCTTC
J: TRBJ2-3; V: TRBV9; size: -; D: -; CDR3: CASSVAAGRTDTQYF; DNA: TGTGCCAGCAGCGTAGCTGCGGGGCGGACAGATACGCAGTATTTT
J: TRBJ2-2; V: TRBV5-1; size: -; D: -; CDR3: CASSIGAGELFF; DNA: TGCGCCAGCAGCATCGGGGCCGGGGAGCTGTTTTTT
J: TRBJ1-4; V: TRBV5-6; size: few; D: -; CDR3: CASSWGPGLWGEKLFF; DNA: TGTGCCAGCAGCTGGGGACCAGGCCTGTGGGGTGAAAAACTGTTTTTT
J: TRBJ2-1; V: TRBV30; size: -; D: TRBD2; CDR3: CAWASGGAFTEQFF; DNA: TGTGCCTGGGCGAGCGGGGGGGCCTTTACTGAGCAGTTCTTC
J: TRBJ1-2; V: TRBV18; size: -; D: -; CDR3: CASSPGGARPYYGYTF; DNA: TGTGCCAGCTCACCAGGTGGGGCCAGGCCCTACTATGGCTACACCTTC
J: TRBJ1-1; V: TRBV3-1/TRBV3-2; size: -; D: TRBD1; CDR3: CASSLRQGGVDTEAFF; DNA: TGTGCCAGCAGCCTCCGACAGGGCGGGGTAGACACTGAAGCTTTCTTT
J: TRBJ2-5; V: TRBV7-2; size: -; D: TRBD1; CDR3: CASSSGQGGPETQYF; DNA: TGTGCCAGCAGCTCCGGACAGGGGGGCCCGGAGACCCAGTACTTC
J: TRBJ1-2; V: TRBV7-2; size: -; D: TRBD1; CDR3: CASNLETGAGGYTF; DNA: TGTGCCAGCAACCTAGAGACAGGGGCAGGTGGCTACACCTTC
J: TRBJ2-3; V: TRBV5-1; size: -; D: TRBD2; CDR3: CASRSTPSGGTDTQYF; DNA: TGCGCCAGCAGATCAACCCCTAGCGGGGGTACAGATACGCAGTATTTT
J: TRBJ2-2; V: TRBV4-1; size: -; D: TRBD1; CDR3: CASSQGPGQGNTGELFF; DNA: TGCGCCAGCAGCCAAGGCCCTGGACAGGGGAACACCGGGGAGCTGTTTTTT
J: TRBJ1-1; V: TRBV2; size: -; D: -; CDR3: CASRLLYTEAFF; DNA: TGTGCCAGCAGACTACTTTACACTGAAGCTTTCTTT
J: TRBJ1-3; V: TRBV6-5; size: -; D: -; CDR3: CASSLDRFSGNTIYF; DNA: TGTGCCAGCAGTCTTGACAGGTTCTCTGGAAACACCATATATTTT
J: TRBJ2-2; V: TRBV30; size: -; D: -; CDR3: CAWSVRWELFF; DNA: TGTGCCTGGAGTGTAAGGTGGGAGCTGTTTTTT
J: TRBJ2-5; V: TRBV10-3; size: -; D: TRBD1; CDR3: CAIRGTGTGQETQYF; DNA: TGTGCCATCAGGGGGACCGGGACAGGCCAAGAGACCCAGTACTTC
J: TRBJ1-5; V: TRBV6-2/TRBV6-3; size: -; D: -; CDR3: CASSLSPQPQHF; DNA: TGTGCCAGCAGTCTAAGCCCCCAGCCCCAGCATTTT
J: TRBJ1-5; V: TRBV19; size: -; D: -; CDR3: CASSPWYDDNQPQHF; DNA: TGTGCCAGTAGCCCCTGGTATGACGACAATCAGCCCCAGCATTTT
J: TRBJ1-6; V: TRBV6-6; size: few; D: -; CDR3: CASGGEGSSYNSPLHF; DNA: TGTGCCAGCGGGGGCGAGGGGAGCTCCTATAATTCACCCCTCCACTTT
J: TRBJ1-2; V: TRBV4-3; size: once; D: -; CDR3: CASSQGPRGGYTF; DNA: TGCGCCAGCAGCCAGGGTCCCCGTGGGGGCTACACCTTC
J: TRBJ2-3; V: TRBV29-1; size: -; D: TRBD1; CDR3: CSVGQVLSTDTQYF; DNA: TGCAGCGTCGGACAGGTTCTTAGCACAGATACGCAGTATTTT
J: TRBJ1-6; V: TRBV10-3; size: -; D: -; CDR3: CASSGVDNSPLHF; DNA: TGTGCCTCTTCGGGGGTTGATAATTCACCCCTCCACTTT
J: TRBJ1-2; V: TRBV5-1; size: -; D: -; CDR3: CASSLTNYGYTF; DNA: TGCGCCAGCAGCTTGACTAACTATGGCTACACCTTC
J: TRBJ1-5; V: TRBV28; size: once; D: -; CDR3: CASRRGLGQPQHF; DNA: TGTGCCAGCAGGCGGGGGTTGGGACAGCCCCAGCATTTT
J: TRBJ2-3; V: TRBV12-3/TRBV12-4; size: -; D: TRBD2; CDR3: CASSLGGLAGMNF; DNA: TGTGCCAGCAGTTTAGGAGGACTAGCGGGGATGAATTTT
J: TRBJ1-1; V: TRBV19; size: -; D: TRBD1; CDR3: CASTTTGGTEAFF; DNA: TGTGCCAGTACCACGACAGGGGGAACTGAAGCTTTCTTT
J: TRBJ2-1; V: TRBV10-2; size: few; D: -; CDR3: CAISVGFEQFF; DNA: TGCGCCATCTCAGTGGGGTTTGAGCAGTTCTTC
J: TRBJ1-5; V: TRBV15; size: -; D: -; CDR3: CATSRDTGQPQHF; DNA: TGTGCCACCAGCAGAGATACTGGGCAGCCCCAGCATTTT
J: TRBJ2-3; V: TRBV19; size: -; D: -; CDR3: CASSIGGAGADTQYF; DNA: TGTGCCAGTAGTATAGGCGGGGCGGGCGCAGATACGCAGTATTTT
J: TRBJ1-1; V: TRBV2; size: once; D: TRBD1; CDR3: CASSRQGNAEAFF; DNA: TGTGCCAGCAGTAGACAGGGGAACGCTGAAGCTTTCTTT
J: TRBJ1-1; V: TRBV6-5; size: -; D: -; CDR3: CASSYSQSTNTEAFF; DNA: TGTGCCAGCAGTTACTCCCAATCTACGAACACTGAAGCTTTCTTT
J: TRBJ2-1; V: TRBV28; size: -; D: TRBD2; CDR3: CASSQAGGEQFF; DNA: TGTGCCAGCAGCCAGGCGGGGGGTGAGCAGTTCTTC
J: TRBJ1-3; V: TRBV2; size: -; D: -; CDR3: CASSELVGSGNTIYF; DNA: TGTGCCAGCAGTGAATTGGTGGGGTCTGGAAACACCATATATTTT
J: TRBJ2-5; V: TRBV9; size: -; D: -; CDR3: CASSEGVRETQYF; DNA: TGTGCCAGCAGTGAAGGGGTCCGGGAGACCCAGTACTTC
J: TRBJ2-4; V: TRBV6-1; size: -; D: TRBD2; CDR3: CASSEGSSGKNIQYF; DNA: TGTGCCAGCAGTGAAGGGTCTAGCGGTAAAAACATTCAGTACTTC
J: TRBJ1-2; V: TRBV2; size: -; D: TRBD1; CDR3: CATTGQGPRYYGYTF; DNA: TGTGCCACAACAGGACAGGGCCCGCGGTACTATGGCTACACCTTC
J: TRBJ1-6; V: TRBV6-6; size: few; D: TRBD1; CDR3: CASRGDRGNSPLHF; DNA: TGTGCCAGCAGAGGGGACAGGGGCAATTCACCCCTCCACTTT
J: TRBJ1-4; V: TRBV28; size: -; D: -; CDR3: CASSLATNEKLFF; DNA: TGTGCCAGCAGTTTAGCAACTAATGAAAAACTGTTTTTT
J: TRBJ2-1; V: TRBV9; size: -; D: TRBD2; CDR3: CASSGRGLAGSSYNEQFF; DNA: TGTGCCAGCAGCGGGCGGGGACTAGCGGGGAGCTCCTACAATGAGCAGTTCTTC
J: TRBJ2-1; V: TRBV3-1/TRBV3-2; size: -; D: -; CDR3: CASSRGSDPQFF; DNA: TGTGCCAGCAGCCGAGGGTCAGATCCGCAGTTCTTC
J: TRBJ1-2; V: TRBV18; size: -; D: -; CDR3: CASSPPEGNRNYGYTF; DNA: TGTGCCAGCTCACCGCCAGAAGGGAATCGTAACTATGGCTACACCTTC
J: TRBJ1-1; V: TRBV7-3; size: -; D: -; CDR3: CASSLIAVGDMNTEAFF; DNA: TGTGCCAGCAGCTTAATAGCGGTCGGGGATATGAACACTGAAGCTTTCTTT
J: TRBJ2-1; V: TRBV25-1; size: -; D: TRBD2; CDR3: CASSEWGGSYNEQFF; DNA: TGTGCCAGCAGTGAATGGGGGGGCTCCTACAATGAGCAGTTCTTC